One and the same sample provided the 30 T cell receptor beta chains below, sequenced in a study of technical replicates of blood from four donors. The data were produced by immunoSEQ multiplex PCR, yet TCRdb's version contains in-frame clones alone and is incomplete. The repertoire holds more than 80,000 clones, with around 95% as singletons. The material sequenced was T cells isolated from PBMCs. The receptors originated from a human donor in good health.

The genes are TRBV10-1 and TRBJ1-5, with 12 nucleotides matching TRBD1. J was trimmed by 1 base and V by 4 bases; bases with no gene match: 11. Looked up from germline, CDR1 is WNHNN and CDR2 is SYGVQD (reference sequence). This CDR3 region has 19 residues. The CDR3 bases are TGCGCCAGCAGTGGCTCCGGGACAGGGGGCGAAATAAGCAATCAGCCCCAGCATTTT. It is translated as CASSGSGTGGEISNQPQHF.

The chain carries TRBV9 and TRBJ2-7, with 7 nucleotides matching TRBD2. J was trimmed by 3 bases and V by 1 base; bases with no gene match: 4. The CDR3 is 14 residues long. Germline V gene sequence: CDR1 SGDLS, CDR2 YYNGEE. This CDR3 reads CASSVSASGYEQYF. The DNA for the CDR3 is TGTGCCAGCAGCGTATCAGCTAGCGGCTACGAGCAGTACTTC.

The chain is built from TRBV27 and TRBJ1-1; 7 nucleotides agree with TRBD1. J gave up 7 bases and V 6 bases, and 11 bases lay outside the gene matches. The CDR3 loop spans 14 amino acids. The germline V gene has CDR1 MNHEY and CDR2 SMNVEV (reference sequence). The CDR3 nucleotides read TGTGCCAGCAGGGTTGCCACCGGGACAGTTGAAGCTTTCTTT. Amino acids: CASRVATGTVEAFF.

The chain combines TRBV15 with TRBJ1-3; D remains unclear. Trimming took 0 bases from V and 9 from J, leaving 9 bases between them. The CDR3 consists of 13 residues. Germline V gives CDR1 LNHNV, CDR2 YYDKDF (reference sequence). The CDR3 loop is CATSRDFGGTIYF. For the CDR3, the DNA is TGTGCCACCAGCAGAGACTTTGGCGGCACCATATATTTT. Full variable domain (outside the CDR3, taken from reference TRBV15 and TRBJ1-3): DAMVIQNPRYQVTQFGKPVTLSCSQTLNHNVMYWYQQKSSQAPKLLFHYYDKDFNNEADTPDNFQSRRPNTSFCFLDIRSPGLGDTAMYLCATSRDFGGTIYFGEGSWLTVV.

This chain joins TRBV5-4 and TRBJ2-2; weak D call: TRBD2 (5 bases). The CDR3 is 16 amino acids. The germline gives CDR1 SGHNT, CDR2 YYREEE (reference sequence). V lost 3 bases to trimming and J lost 1 base, with 13 bases between them. CDR3 DNA: TGTGCCAGCAGCTCTGCGGCGGGTGAGAACACCGGGGAGCTGTTTTTT. It encodes CASSSAAGENTGELFF.

The rearrangement links TRBV29-1 to TRBJ1-1, with D unclear. This CDR3 spans 11 amino acids. Germline V gene sequence: CDR1 SQVTM, CDR2 ANQGSEA. DNA for the CDR3: TGCCGTAGACATTCCTACACTGAAGCTTTCTTT. It specifies CRRHSYTEAFF.

The chain combines TRBV4-2 with TRBJ2-1; 13 nucleotides agree with TRBD2. This CDR3 has 17 residues. Trimming removed 5 bases from V and 1 base from J; junction bases left unmatched: 5. In germline, CDR1 is LGHNA, CDR2 YNFKEQ. The CDR3 DNA follows: TGTGCCAGCAGCGCAGGGACTAGCGGGACATCCTACAATGAGCAGTTCTTC. Translating gives CASSAGTSGTSYNEQFF.

The chain carries TRBV9 and TRBJ1-5, with 9 bases identical to TRBD1. CDR3 length: 15 amino acids. CDR1 and CDR2 (germline): SGDLS, YYNGEE. Trimming took 0 bases from V and 4 from J; bases not matched to a gene: 2. The CDR3 protein is CASSVGQGDNQPQHF. DNA for the CDR3: TGTGCCAGCAGCGTAGGACAGGGGGATAATCAGCCCCAGCATTTT.

The chain carries TRBV6-6 and TRBJ2-7; 16 positions agree with TRBD2. J lost 4 bases, V lost 6 bases, and 6 bases had no gene match. Per the germline V gene, CDR1 is MNHNY and CDR2 is SVGAGI (reference sequence). The length of the CDR3 is 16 residues. The CDR3 region is CASRYGGLAGGYEQYF. The CDR3 nucleotides read TGTGCCAGCAGATACGGGGGACTAGCGGGAGGGTACGAGCAGTACTTC.

The chain carries TRBV6-5 and TRBJ1-1; D ambiguous. Germline V gene sequence: CDR1 MNHEY, CDR2 SVGAGI. V was pared by 0 bases and J by 4 bases, with 15 bases between. This CDR3 region has 16 residues. The CDR3 spells CASSYSIEWAVTEAFF. The CDR3 region has the DNA TGTGCCAGCAGTTACTCGATCGAATGGGCCGTCACTGAAGCTTTCTTT.

The chain carries TRBV2 and TRBJ2-3, with 8 bases aligning to TRBD1. The CDR3 contains 19 residues. Germline CDR1 reads SNHLY; CDR2 reads FYNNEI. Trimming at V came to 4 bases and at J to 2 bases, leaving 17 bases not matched to a gene. The CDR3 region is CASSGSRQGAIFNTDTQYF. The CDR3 region has the DNA TGTGCCAGCAGTGGAAGCCGGCAGGGGGCGATATTTAACACAGATACGCAGTATTTT.

The V gene is TRBV7-6, the J gene TRBJ1-1; a possible D gene is TRBD1 (6 bases). This CDR3 is 17 amino acids long. Germline V gives CDR1 SGHVS, CDR2 FNYEAQ. V was pared by 1 base and J by 2 bases, with 17 bases between. CDR3 sequence: CASSLEVAGQSNTEAFF. As DNA, the CDR3 is TGTGCCAGCAGCTTAGAGGTAGCGGGACAATCAAACACTGAAGCTTTCTTT.

The chain links TRBV6-5 to TRBJ1-2; 11 bases agree with TRBD1. This CDR3 region has 16 residues. J lost 5 bases, V lost 3 bases, and 8 bases had no gene match. Germline CDR1 MNHEY, CDR2 SVGAGI. The CDR3 nucleotides read TGTGCCAGCAGTTATTGGGACAGGGGGGCGGGTTATGGCTACACCTTC. Amino acids: CASSYWDRGAGYGYTF.

The chain joins TRBV5-4 to TRBJ2-7; D possibly corresponds to TRBD2 (5 bases). Germline V gene lookup returns CDR1 SGHNT and CDR2 YYREEE (reference sequence). V was clipped by 5 bases and J by 3 bases, with 15 bases between them. The CDR3 is 14 amino acids. CDR3 in DNA: TGTGCCAGCAGGGCCTGGACTGATTACTACGAGCAGTACTTC. Its protein is CASRAWTDYYEQYF.

The chain couples TRBV30 to TRBJ2-7, with TRBD2 as a possible D gene (6 bases). Germline loops: CDR1 GTSNPN, CDR2 SVGIG (reference sequence). The V end was cut by 4 bases, the J end by 3 bases, with 10 bases between. The CDR3 has 12 residues. The CDR3 loop is CAWKRTIYEQYF. The CDR3 region has the DNA TGTGCCTGGAAAAGGACTATCTACGAGCAGTACTTC. The full variable domain, rest sourced from reference TRBV30 and TRBJ2-7, is SQTIHQWPATLVQPVGSPLSLECTVEGTSNPNLYWYRQAAGRGLQLLFYSVGIGQISSEVPQNLSASRPQDRQFILSSKKLLLSDSGFYLCAWKRTIYEQYFGPGTRLTVT.

The genes are TRBV9 and TRBJ2-1; possibly TRBD2 for D (6 bases). There are 15 residues in the CDR3. Germline CDR1 and CDR2: SGDLS and YYNGEE. V was cut by 0 bases and J by 1 base, with 8 bases left in between. The CDR3 nucleotides read TGTGCCAGCAGCGTAGAGGAGGGTTCCTACAATGAGCAGTTCTTC. Protein sequence: CASSVEEGSYNEQFF.

This chain joins TRBV2 and TRBJ1-5; 7 bases align to TRBD1. Germline CDR1 SNHLY, CDR2 FYNNEI. The CDR3 is 16 residues long. J was trimmed by 2 bases and V by 1 base; bases with no gene match: 5. CDR3 coding DNA: TGTGCCAGCAGTGAAGGACAGGGTGTTGGCAATCAGCCCCAGCATTTT. This codes for CASSEGQGVGNQPQHF.

The chain is built from TRBV29-1 and TRBJ1-1, with unresolved D. Trimming shortened V by 8 bases and J by 6 bases, and 22 bases separated the two germline ends. The germline V gene encodes CDR1 SQVTM and CDR2 ANQGSEA. The CDR3 has 14 amino acids. CDR3 in DNA: TGCAGCATTCACCCGAGGGCGTATAGCTCTGAAGCTTTCTTT. This codes for CSIHPRAYSSEAFF.

This rearrangement joins TRBV27 to TRBJ1-2; 8 positions agree with TRBD1. CDR1 is MNHEY and CDR2 is SMNVEV in the germline V gene (reference sequence). The CDR3 is made up of 14 amino acids. The V segment lost 5 bases and the J segment 2 bases; nucleotides outside the gene matches: 4. CDR3 amino acids: CASSLRQGNYGYTF. The CDR3 DNA follows: TGTGCCAGCAGTCTAAGACAGGGGAACTATGGCTACACCTTC.

The rearrangement joins TRBV30 to TRBJ2-1, with TRBD2 matching over 8 bases. CDR1 and CDR2 (germline): GTSNPN, SVGIG (reference sequence). Trimming at V came to 3 bases and at J to 3 bases, leaving 1 base not matched to a gene. The CDR3 totals 13 residues. CDR3 amino acids: CAWRSGSYNEQFF. For the CDR3, the DNA is TGTGCCTGGAGAAGCGGGAGCTACAATGAGCAGTTCTTC.

This sequence joins TRBV27 and TRBJ2-7, with 9 positions matching TRBD1. The germline gives CDR1 MNHEY, CDR2 SMNVEV (reference sequence). After removal of 3 bases from V and 3 bases from J, the junction contained 9 bases not matched to a gene. This CDR3 has 16 amino acids. The CDR3 region has the DNA TGTGCCAGCAGTTTGGGGGACAGGGCGTTCGACTACGAGCAGTACTTC. Translation: CASSLGDRAFDYEQYF.

The chain carries TRBV11-2 and TRBJ2-5, with a weak D call TRBD1 (6 bases). CDR3 size: 14 residues. Germline V gene sequence: CDR1 SGHAT, CDR2 FQNNGV. V lost 5 bases to trimming and J lost 0 bases, with 10 bases between them. CDR3 DNA: TGTGCCAGCAGCGGACAGACGTACCAAGAGACCCAGTACTTC. Residues: CASSGQTYQETQYF.

This chain links TRBV9 with TRBJ2-5; D not certain. Trimming pared 4 bases from V and 5 bases from J, leaving 12 bases between. The CDR3 covers 13 residues. The germline CDR1 and CDR2 sequences are SGDLS and YYNGEE. The CDR3 nucleotides are TGTGCCAGCAGCCCCGGGTATGTGGAGACCCAGTACTTC. Translating it yields CASSPGYVETQYF.

The rearrangement joins TRBV7-3 to TRBJ2-5; 7 positions match TRBD1. V shed 5 bases and J 1 base; nucleotides not matched to a gene: 7. This CDR3 has 15 amino acids. Germline CDR1 is SGHTA and CDR2 is FQGTGA. For the CDR3, the DNA is TGTGCCAGCAGCCCGACGGGACAGAGCCAAGAGACCCAGTACTTC. This sequence encodes CASSPTGQSQETQYF.

The rearrangement links TRBV19 to TRBJ1-1; 7 nucleotides align to TRBD1. Trimming cost V 3 bases and J 0 bases; bases outside gene matches: 16. The length of the CDR3 is 19 residues. Germline V gives CDR1 LNHDA, CDR2 SQIVND (reference sequence). In nucleotides, the CDR3 is TGTGCCAGTAGTATTATTGGGATGGGACAGCGGATTATGAACACTGAAGCTTTCTTT. As protein: CASSIIGMGQRIMNTEAFF.

The chain employs TRBV9 and TRBJ1-1; no firm D call. Germline assignment: CDR1 SGDLS and CDR2 YYNGEE. Trimming shortened V by 4 bases and J by 10 bases, and 17 bases separated the two germline ends. The length of the CDR3 is 13 residues. The CDR3 bases are TGTGCCAGCAGCCCCCCCGACGGGATGGTAGCTTTCTTT. Its protein product is CASSPPDGMVAFF.

This chain links TRBV4-3 with TRBJ2-7; 8 bases fit TRBD2. Trimming at V came to 1 base and at J to 3 bases, leaving 5 bases not matched to a gene. Germline CDR1 and CDR2: LGHNA and YSLEER. This CDR3 has 15 amino acids. CDR3 in amino acids: CASSQGNSGDYEQYF. The CDR3 DNA is TGCGCCAGCAGCCAAGGAAATAGCGGGGACTACGAGCAGTACTTC.

The chain combines TRBV18 with TRBJ2-5, with TRBD2 identical over 9 bases. The V gene end was trimmed by 3 bases and the J gene end by 2 bases; junction bases not matched to a gene: 4. Germline loops: CDR1 KGHSH, CDR2 LQKENI. The CDR3 totals 15 residues. The CDR3 nucleotides are TGTGCCAGCTCACCTACTAGCGGGCAACAAGAGACCCAGTACTTC. Its protein product is CASSPTSGQQETQYF.

V is TRBV6-6 and J is TRBJ2-7; TRBD2 matches 12 bases. With V trimmed by 3 bases and J by 6 bases, 6 bases remained unmatched. Germline V gene lookup returns CDR1 MNHNY and CDR2 SVGAGI (reference sequence). This CDR3 has 15 residues. CDR3 sequence reads: CASSYRLAGGGEQYF. CDR3 bases: TGTGCCAGCAGTTATCGGCTAGCGGGAGGGGGCGAGCAGTACTTC.

The chain carries TRBV7-8 and TRBJ1-1; D is possibly TRBD1 (5 bases). CDR1 and CDR2 (germline): SGHVS, FQNEAQ. V lost 1 base and J lost 1, with 7 bases in between. The CDR3 runs to 14 residues. DNA for the CDR3: TGTGCCAGCAGCTTAGGGGGCCGGAACACTGAAGCTTTCTTT. As protein: CASSLGGRNTEAFF.